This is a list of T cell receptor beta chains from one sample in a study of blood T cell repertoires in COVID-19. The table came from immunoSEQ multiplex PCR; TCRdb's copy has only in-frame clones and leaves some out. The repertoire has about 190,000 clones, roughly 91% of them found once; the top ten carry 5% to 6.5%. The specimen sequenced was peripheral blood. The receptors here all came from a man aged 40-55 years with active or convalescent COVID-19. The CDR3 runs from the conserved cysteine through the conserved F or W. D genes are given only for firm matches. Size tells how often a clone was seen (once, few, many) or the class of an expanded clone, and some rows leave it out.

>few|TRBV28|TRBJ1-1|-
TGTGCCAGCAGTTTCCGAGGGACTGAAGCTTTCTTT
CASSFRGTEAFF
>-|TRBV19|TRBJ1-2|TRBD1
TGTGCCAGTAGTTCCACCGGGACAGGGGGCACATATGGCTACACCTTC
CASSSTGTGGTYGYTF
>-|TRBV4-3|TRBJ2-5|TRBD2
TGCGCCAGCAGCCAAGACGTGGCGGGGGGACAAGAGACCCAGTACTTC
CASSQDVAGGQETQYF
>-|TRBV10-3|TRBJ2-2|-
TGTGCCATCAGTGTATCGTTTGGGGAAGTGAAGGGTCACAGGGTAAACACCGGGGAGCTGTTTTTT
CAISVSFGEVKGHRVNTGELFF
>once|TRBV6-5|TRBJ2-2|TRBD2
TGTGCCAGCCGTCGGGGGGGCACCGGGGAGCTGTTTTTT
CASRRGGTGELFF
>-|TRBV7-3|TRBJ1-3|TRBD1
TGTGCCAGCAGCTCGACAGGGGGATTCTCTGGAAACACCATATATTTT
CASSSTGGFSGNTIYF
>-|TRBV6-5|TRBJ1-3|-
TGTGCCAGCACACTTGGTAACACCATATATTTT
CASTLGNTIYF
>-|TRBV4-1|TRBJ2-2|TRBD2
TGCGCCAGCAGCCAAGATCTCCCTATGGTGAGCGGGGGCACCGGGGAGCTGTTTTTT
CASSQDLPMVSGGTGELFF
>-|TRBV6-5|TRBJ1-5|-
TGTGCCAGCAGTCTTCAGGGGCGGCAGCCCCAGCATTTT
CASSLQGRQPQHF
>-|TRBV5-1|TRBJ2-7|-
TGCGCCAGCAGCGCCGGACAGACCGACAGCGAGCAGTACTTC
CASSAGQTDSEQYF
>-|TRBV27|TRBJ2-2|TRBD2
TGTGCCAGCAGCCCTAGCGGGTCGAACACCGGGGAGCTGTTTTTT
CASSPSGSNTGELFF
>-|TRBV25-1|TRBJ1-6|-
TGTGCCAGCAGTGCAGGGGACAATTCACCCCTCCACTTT
CASSAGDNSPLHF
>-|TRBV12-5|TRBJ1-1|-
TGTGCTAGTGGCCCGGACAGGAACACTGAAGCTTTCTTT
CASGPDRNTEAFF
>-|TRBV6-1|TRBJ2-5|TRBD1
TGTGCCAGCAGTGAAGCTCGGACAGGTGCGGAGACCCAGTACTTC
CASSEARTGAETQYF
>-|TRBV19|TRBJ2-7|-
TGTGCCAGTAGGGGGGACACCTACGAGCAGTACTTC
CASRGDTYEQYF
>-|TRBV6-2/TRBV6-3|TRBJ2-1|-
TGTGCCAGCAGTTCCCTCCGTGGGGGGGCCATCCTCTACAATGAGCAGTTCTTC
CASSSLRGGAILYNEQFF
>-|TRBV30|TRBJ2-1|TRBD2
TGTGCCTGGGCTAAGCGGGAGGGCGCGCCTTTCTTC
CAWAKREGAPFF
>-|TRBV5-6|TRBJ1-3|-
TGTGCCAGCAGCCTGCTCCCCGGTCTAGGAAACACCATATATTTT
CASSLLPGLGNTIYF
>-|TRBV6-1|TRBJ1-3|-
TGTGCCAGCAGTGAAGCGAGTCCAGGGGTCACCATATATTTT
CASSEASPGVTIYF
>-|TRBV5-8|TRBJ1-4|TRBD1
TGTGCCAGCAGCTTCAAGACAGGGGGAAATGAAAAACTGTTTTTT
CASSFKTGGNEKLFF
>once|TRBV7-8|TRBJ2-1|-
TGTGCCAGCAGCTTAGTGTTCCAGGCCTCCCTCCGTGGGAATGAGCAGTTCTTC
CASSLVFQASLRGNEQFF
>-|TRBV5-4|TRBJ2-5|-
TGTGCCAGCAGCTTGCTGCCCGGAGAGACCCAGTACTTC
CASSLLPGETQYF
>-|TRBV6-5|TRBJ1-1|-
TGTGCCAGCAGATTAGACAGCTACACTGAAGCTTTCTTT
CASRLDSYTEAFF
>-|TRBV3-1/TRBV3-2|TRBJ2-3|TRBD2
TGTGCCAGCAGCCAAGCCGCTCTAACTAGCGGGGGCTCAGATACGCAGTATTTT
CASSQAALTSGGSDTQYF
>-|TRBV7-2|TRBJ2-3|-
TGTGCCAGCGGGACTTACCGGGGGGCGCGTCTAGATACGCAGTATTTT
CASGTYRGARLDTQYF
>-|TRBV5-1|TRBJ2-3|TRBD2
TGCGCCAGCAGCTTGGGACTAGCAGCTAGCACAGATACGCAGTATTTT
CASSLGLAASTDTQYF
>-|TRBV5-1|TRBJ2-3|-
TGCGCCAGCAGCTTGCGGTCAATCACAGATACGCAGTATTTT
CASSLRSITDTQYF
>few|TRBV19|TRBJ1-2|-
TGTGCCAGTAGTACTATCTCACAGGGTCTCGGCTATGGCTACACCTTC
CASSTISQGLGYGYTF
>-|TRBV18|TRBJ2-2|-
TGTGCCAGCTCACTACAGGGTTCCGGGGAGCTGTTTTTT
CASSLQGSGELFF
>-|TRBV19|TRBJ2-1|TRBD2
TGTGCCAGTAGTATCCCCACCCAACTAGCGGGCAATGAGCAGTTCTTC
CASSIPTQLAGNEQFF
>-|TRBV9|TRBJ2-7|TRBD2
TGTGCCAGCAGCCCGGGAGGGTTGTACGAGCAGTACTTC
CASSPGGLYEQYF
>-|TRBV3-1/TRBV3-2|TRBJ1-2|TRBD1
TGTGCCAGCAGCCAAGCCCAGGGGGCAGTCTATGGCTACACCTTC
CASSQAQGAVYGYTF
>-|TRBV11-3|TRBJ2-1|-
TGTGCCAGCAGCTCCCGACAGACAGAAGGGGATGAGCAGTTCTTC
CASSSRQTEGDEQFF